One sample yielded the 4 T cell receptor beta chains listed below, sequenced in a study of vaccination and CD4 T cells after COVID-19. CD4+ T cells that had been cultured provided DNA sequenced with the Oncomine TCR Beta short-read assay. TCRdb itself ran the PCR reads through MiXCR, one entry per CDR3 protein. The sample has over 15,000 distinct CDR3 sequences, 51% seen once. Time point noted: late sampling 161 to 241 days after vaccination in a few convalescent patients. Treatment here: approximately 9-day PBMC culture with coronavirus spike peptide pools or control peptides (ViraFEST assay). For these TCRs, the target antigens are not known. Sequencing was performed on CD4+ T cells from blood, cultured in vitro, taken about 7 months after SARS-CoV-2 vaccination. Every receptor here comes from a human donor who had recovered from COVID-19.

As DNA, the CDR3 is TGTGCCAGCAGCACTAAAACCGGGACAAATAAACAAGAGACCCAGTACTTC. Its translation: CASSTKTGTNKQETQYF. The chain is built from TRBV5-4 and TRBJ2-5, with TRBD1 as a possible D gene (6 bases). The CDR3 consists of 17 residues. The germline V and J ends were trimmed by 4 bases and 2 bases, with 21 bases remaining between them. Germline-derived CDR1 and CDR2 are SGHNT and YYREEE (reference sequence).

The V and J genes are TRBV28 and TRBJ2-5; 8 bases agree with TRBD1. The CDR3 extends over 12 amino acids. Germline V gives CDR1 MDHEN, CDR2 SYDVKM. V lost 8 bases to trimming and J lost 2 bases; unmatched junction nucleotides: 1. The CDR3 DNA is TGTGCCAGCGGGACAGGTCAAGAGACCCAGTACTTC. It encodes CASGTGQETQYF.

The chain recombines TRBV7-8 with TRBJ2-5; D ambiguous. The ends were cut back, 1 base at V and 1 base at J, with 4 bases in the middle. The length of the CDR3 is 13 residues. Germline CDR1 reads SGHVS; CDR2 reads FQNEAQ. CDR3 DNA: TGTGCCAGCAGCTTAGGCCCCCAAGAGACCCAGTACTTC. Amino acids: CASSLGPQETQYF.

The rearrangement uses TRBV7-8 and TRBJ2-7; 8 bases map to TRBD1. This CDR3 has 15 amino acids. With V trimmed by 5 bases and J by 2 bases, 8 bases remained unmatched. The germline V gene encodes CDR1 SGHVS and CDR2 FQNEAQ. The CDR3 loop reads CASSTRGTGPYEQYF. In DNA form, the CDR3 reads TGTGCCAGCAGCACTAGGGGGACAGGACCCTACGAGCAGTACTTC.